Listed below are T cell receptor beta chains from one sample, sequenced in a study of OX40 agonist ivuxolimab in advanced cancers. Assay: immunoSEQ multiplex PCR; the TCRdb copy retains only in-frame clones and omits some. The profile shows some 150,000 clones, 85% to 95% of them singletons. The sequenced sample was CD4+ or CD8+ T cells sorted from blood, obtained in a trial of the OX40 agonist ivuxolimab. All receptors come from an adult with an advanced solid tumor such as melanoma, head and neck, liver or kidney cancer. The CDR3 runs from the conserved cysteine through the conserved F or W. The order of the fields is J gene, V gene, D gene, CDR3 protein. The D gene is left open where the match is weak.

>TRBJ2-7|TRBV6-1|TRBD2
CASSEGAREGWYF
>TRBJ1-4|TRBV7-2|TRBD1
CASSAGDRGREKLFF
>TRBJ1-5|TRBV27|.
CASARGRVMGPQHF
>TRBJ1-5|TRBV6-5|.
CATALGLGNQPQHF
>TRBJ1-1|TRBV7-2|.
CASSPGTWGVDTEAFF
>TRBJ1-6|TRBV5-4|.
CASSLRDNASPLHF
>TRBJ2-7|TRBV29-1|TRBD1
CRTPLGAFSYRGRGLYEQYF
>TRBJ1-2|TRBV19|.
CASNRGRTFYGYTF
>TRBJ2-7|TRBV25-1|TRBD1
CASSESAGGFGEQYF
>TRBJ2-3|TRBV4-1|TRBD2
CASSLPQRGGTDTQYF
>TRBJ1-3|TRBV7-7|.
CASSFHPGNTIYF
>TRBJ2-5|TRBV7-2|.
CASSQGGQETQYF
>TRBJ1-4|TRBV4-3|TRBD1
CASSTGQGNEKLFF
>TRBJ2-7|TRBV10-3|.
CAISESAAGGYKQYF
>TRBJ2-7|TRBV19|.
CASSIVPGNPPYEQYF
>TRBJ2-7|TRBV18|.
CASSPPNGIYEQYF
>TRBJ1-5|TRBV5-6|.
CASSASWGASNQPQHF
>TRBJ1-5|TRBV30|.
CAWRGLGSNQPQHF
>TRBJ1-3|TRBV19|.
CASSTGLVGNTIYF
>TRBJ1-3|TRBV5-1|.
CASRDTSGNTIYF
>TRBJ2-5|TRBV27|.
CASSLRFGVVETQYF
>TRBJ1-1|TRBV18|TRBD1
CASSPGQDTEAFF
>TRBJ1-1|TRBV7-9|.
CASSSGSNTEAFF